The 15 T cell receptor beta chains presented below share a single source sample, sequenced in a study of CD8+ T cells in alopecia areata. Treatment described: oral pan-JAK inhibitor, 5-10 mg twice daily. Sequencing used cDNA as its template, made by extracting RNA and reverse transcribing it. Using immunoSEQ multiplex PCR, the repertoire was profiled, and TCRdb retains in-frame clones only, with some absent. The repertoire includes roughly 200,000 clones, approximately 55% of them detected once, and less than 14% sits in the top ten. Sequenced material: CD8+ T cells sorted from blood, taken at week 24, from a patient treated with tofacitinib. The receptors were sampled from a human donor with alopecia areata.

This chain uses TRBV15 with TRBJ1-2; perhaps TRBD1 as D (6 bases). The V and J ends lost 2 bases and 4 bases respectively, with 11 bases between them. There are 14 residues in the CDR3. Germline CDR1 is LNHNV and CDR2 is YYDKDF (reference sequence). Written as DNA, the CDR3 is TGTGCCACCAGCAGACGGACAGATTTCTATGGCTACACCTTC. It yields the protein CATSRRTDFYGYTF.

This clone occurred a few times. The rearrangement links TRBV21-1 to TRBJ2-1; whether TRBD1, the table's D call, matches the DNA was not checked. TRBV21-1 has pseudogene status. The CDR3 covers 14 residues. The CDR3 protein is CASSLGQGENEQFF. The CDR3 nucleotides are TGTGCCAGCAGCTTAGGGCAGGGGGAGAATGAGCAGTTCTTC.

The chain couples TRBV7-3 to TRBJ2-4; TRBD1 agrees at 9 bases. The CDR3 runs 15 residues. V lost 5 bases, J lost 5 bases, and 7 bases stayed unmatched. Germline V gene lookup returns CDR1 SGHTA and CDR2 FQGTGA. The CDR3 bases are TGTGCCAGCAGCCTGGGACAGGGAAGGCAAAACATTCAGTACTTC. Protein: CASSLGQGRQNIQYF.

The J gene is TRBJ2-1, the V gene TRBV9; D unresolved. Trimming removed 2 bases from V and 0 bases from J, with 15 bases in between. In germline, CDR1 is SGDLS, CDR2 YYNGEE. The CDR3 totals 17 residues. CDR3 amino acids: CASSVQGRSSSYNEQFF. CDR3 nucleotides: TGTGCCAGCAGCGTTCAAGGACGGTCGAGCTCCTACAATGAGCAGTTCTTC. The entire variable domain, with the rest obtained from reference TRBV9 and TRBJ2-1, is as follows: DSGVTQTPKHLITATGQRVTLRCSPRSGDLSVYWYQQSLDQGLQFLIQYYNGEERAKGNILERFSAQQFPDLHSELNLSSLELGDSALYFCASSVQGRSSSYNEQFFGPGTRLTVL.

The chain employs TRBV7-2 and TRBJ1-6; 8 bases match TRBD1. CDR1 is SGHTA, CDR2 FQGNSA, per germline. This CDR3 is built from 15 residues. The junction had 3 bases not matched to a gene; V was cut back by 3 bases and J by 5 bases. CDR3 DNA sequence: TGTGCCAGCAGCTTCAGGGGGCGCAATAATTCACCCCTCCACTTT. It is translated as CASSFRGRNNSPLHF.

This clone has just one count. The chain links TRBV9 to TRBJ1-5; 7 nucleotides line up with TRBD1. In germline, CDR1 is SGDLS, CDR2 YYNGEE. V was clipped by 0 bases and J by 4 bases; unmatched bases: 4. This CDR3 spans 15 amino acids. The CDR3: CASSVGGRGNQPQHF. The CDR3 DNA follows: TGTGCCAGCAGCGTAGGGGGCAGGGGGAATCAGCCCCAGCATTTT.

The rearrangement joins TRBV15 to TRBJ1-1; no clear D. V was clipped by 4 bases and J by 8 bases, with 8 bases between them. The CDR3 covers 11 residues. Germline CDR1 and CDR2: LNHNV and YYDKDF (reference sequence). The chain's CDR3 is CATSNGLEAFF. CDR3 nucleotides: TGTGCCACCAGCAACGGACTGGAAGCTTTCTTT.

This clone was counted only a few times. Different DNA sequences within this sample yield the same CDR3. J is TRBJ1-1 and V is TRBV29-1; D unresolved. CDR3 size: 11 residues. From germline, CDR1 is SQVTM and CDR2 ANQGSEA. Deletions cut 3 bases from V and 4 bases from J, with 6 bases between. CDR3 DNA: TGCAGCGTTGATGCGGGCACTGAAGCTTTCTTT. The encoded protein is CSVDAGTEAFF. The variable domain in full, completed from reference TRBV29-1 and TRBJ1-1, reads SAVISQKPSRDICQRGTSLTIQCQVDSQVTMMFWYRQQPGQSLTLIATANQGSEATYESGFVIDKFPISRPNLTFSTLTVSNMSPEDSSIYLCSVDAGTEAFFGQGTRLTVV.

This rearrangement joins TRBV29-1 to TRBJ1-2; D is unclear. Germline V gene lookup returns CDR1 SQVTM and CDR2 ANQGSEA. The CDR3 sequence is 12 residues long. V was clipped by 3 bases and J by 8 bases, with 13 bases between them. Written as DNA, the CDR3 is TGCAGCGTTGACGGGCCCCTGGGGGGCTACACCTTC. It codes for CSVDGPLGGYTF.

This clone was counted once. V is TRBV28 and J is TRBJ1-1, with D unclear. The germline V and J ends were trimmed by 6 bases and 4 bases, with 9 bases remaining between them. The CDR3 length is 12 residues. Germline-derived CDR1 and CDR2 are MDHEN and SYDVKM. The CDR3 reads CASRDSGTEAFF. CDR3 bases: TGTGCCAGCAGGGATAGTGGCACTGAAGCTTTCTTT.

This sequence joins TRBV7-9 and TRBJ2-1; D is ambiguous. The CDR3 spans 16 residues. V was shortened by 3 bases and J by 0 bases, with 12 bases between the two germline ends. Germline CDR1 and CDR2: SEHNR and FQNEAQ (reference sequence). The CDR3 loop is CASSFFDQPSYNEQFF. In DNA, the CDR3 is TGTGCCAGCAGCTTCTTTGACCAGCCCTCCTACAATGAGCAGTTCTTC. Full variable domain (remainder filled in from reference TRBV7-9 and TRBJ2-1): DTGVSQNPRHKITKRGQNVTFRCDPISEHNRLYWYRQTLGQGPEFLTYFQNEAQLEKSRLLSDRFSAERPKGSFSTLEIQRTEQGDSAMYLCASSFFDQPSYNEQFFGPGTRLTVL.

The V and J genes are TRBV6-6 and TRBJ2-5; D tentatively fits TRBD1 or TRBD2 (5 bases each). The CDR3 loop spans 13 amino acids. The V end lost 6 bases, the J end lost 3 bases, and 11 bases lay between the germline ends. Germline V gene sequence: CDR1 MNHNY, CDR2 SVGAGI (reference sequence). The CDR3 loop reads CASSTGAKETQYF. CDR3 in DNA: TGTGCCAGCAGCACCGGGGCTAAAGAGACCCAGTACTTC.

The chain links TRBV10-3 to TRBJ2-3; TRBD1 is a possible D gene (5 bases). This CDR3 is 13 amino acids long. V lost 9 bases and J lost 6, with 16 bases in between. Germline loops: CDR1 ENHRY, CDR2 SYGVKD. The CDR3 nucleotides read TGTGCCATAGAACAGGACAAAGACGATACGCAGTATTTT. Translated, it gives CAIEQDKDDTQYF.

This clone was seen once. The gene calls are TRBV25-1 and TRBJ2-5; no firm D call. The germline V gene encodes CDR1 MGHDK and CDR2 SYGVNS. This CDR3 is built from 14 residues. Trimming removed 4 bases at V and 3 bases at J, with 12 bases between. The CDR3 DNA is TGTGCCAGCAGTGTATCCGAAAGAGAAGAGACCCAGTACTTC. Protein: CASSVSEREETQYF.

The V gene is TRBV28, the J gene TRBJ2-7; 12 nucleotides agree with TRBD2. Germline lookup yields CDR1 MDHEN and CDR2 SYDVKM. The V and J ends lost 6 bases and 1 base, in that order; junction bases with no gene match: 7. The length of the CDR3 is 16 residues. CDR3 sequence (DNA): TGTGCCAGCAGGGACCCCACTAGCGGGGGGTCCTACGAGCAGTACTTC. Its protein product is CASRDPTSGGSYEQYF.